This TCR beta chain is from a study of blood T cell repertoires in COVID-19. Study-wide context: Specimens from acute and convalescent COVID-19 originated in the United States, Italy and Spain. In each case, the material was cDNA or gDNA derived from T cells, B-cell-depleted T cells, or PBMCs.

CDR1 is SGDLS, CDR2 YYNGEE, per germline. The V end lost 2 bases, the J end lost 4 bases, and 13 bases lay between the germline ends. This CDR3 is 15 amino acids long. In the authors' workflow: Reference gene primer amplification gave estimated nucleated cell counts. Using immunoSEQ multiplex PCR, the repertoire was profiled, and TCRdb retains in-frame clones only, with some absent. V and J calls and clone size are those listed in that table; D and trimming were worked out from the DNA. The table has approximately 97,000 clones, around 87% seen once. The specimen was peripheral blood. V usage is TRBV9 and J usage is TRBJ1-3; D uncertain. The source is a human donor in a cohort sampled during active COVID-19. CDR3 amino acids: CASSVLADNGNTIYF. The CDR3 DNA reads TGTGCCAGCAGCGTTTTAGCCGATAACGGAAACACCATATATTTT.